The 18 T cell receptor beta chains below come from one sample, sequenced in a study of blood T cell repertoires in COVID-19. The assay was immunoSEQ multiplex PCR, and TCRdb's table has in-frame clones only and misses some. The sample contains about 160,000 clones, around 84% of which appear only once. Sequencing used peripheral blood. The origin of the receptors is a man aged 45-65 years with active or convalescent COVID-19.

The chain employs TRBV5-4 and TRBJ2-7; tentative D call: TRBD1 (6 bases). The CDR3 extends over 12 amino acids. The V end was cut by 4 bases, the J end by 3 bases, with 8 bases between. Looked up from germline, CDR1 is SGHNT and CDR2 is YYREEE (reference sequence). DNA for the CDR3: TGTGCCAGCAGCAAGGACAGCTACGAGCAGTACTTC. Translated, it gives CASSKDSYEQYF.

The chain links TRBV4-3 to TRBJ1-2; 8 nucleotides agree with TRBD1. V lost 2 bases to trimming and J lost 8 bases; unmatched junction nucleotides: 13. The germline V gene has CDR1 LGHNA and CDR2 YSLEER. This CDR3 region has 16 residues. CDR3 loop: CASSQQSNRGADGYTF. CDR3 bases: TGCGCCAGCAGCCAACAATCCAACAGGGGGGCGGACGGCTACACCTTC.

This CDR3 is CASRQDRQGWTEAFF. DNA for the CDR3: TGTGCCAGCAGACAAGATCGACAGGGTTGGACTGAAGCTTTCTTT. The chain couples TRBV28 to TRBJ1-1, with 7 positions matching TRBD1. Germline CDR1 reads MDHEN; CDR2 reads SYDVKM. V lost 6 bases and J lost 5; bases outside the gene matches: 12. This CDR3 is 15 amino acids long. Drawing the rest from reference TRBV28 and TRBJ1-1, the complete variable domain is DVKVTQSSRYLVKRTGEKVFLECVQDMDHENMFWYRQDPGLGLRLIYFSYDVKMKEKGDIPEGYSVSREKKERFSLILESASTNQTSMYLCASRQDRQGWTEAFFGQGTRLTVV.

This chain connects TRBV14 to TRBJ2-5, with D possibly TRBD2 on 5 matching bases. Trimming left V 1 base short and J 2 bases short, with 17 bases between. CDR1 is SGHDN, CDR2 FVKESK, per germline. The CDR3 runs 17 residues. The DNA of the CDR3 is TGTGCCAGCAGCCAAGTTTATCTGCCCGGGATGCAAGAGACCCAGTACTTC. Amino acids: CASSQVYLPGMQETQYF. The full variable domain, rest sourced from reference TRBV14 and TRBJ2-5, is EAGVTQFPSHSVIEKGQTVTLRCDPISGHDNLYWYRRVMGKEIKFLLHFVKESKQDESGMPNNRFLAERTGGTYSTLKVQPAELEDSGVYFCASSQVYLPGMQETQYFGPGTRLLVL.

The V call is TRBV25-1, the J call TRBJ2-2; D unclear. The length of the CDR3 is 15 residues. In germline, CDR1 is MGHDK, CDR2 SYGVNS. Deletions cut 3 bases from V and 1 base from J, with 9 bases between. CDR3 DNA sequence: TGTGCCAGCAGTGACGAGGAAAAGAACACCGGGGAGCTGTTTTTT. Translating it yields CASSDEEKNTGELFF. Using reference TRBV25-1 and TRBJ2-2 for the parts outside the CDR3, the full variable domain is EADIYQTPRYLVIGTGKKITLECSQTMGHDKMYWYQQDPGMELHLIHYSYGVNSTEKGDLSSESTVSRIRTEHFPLTLESARPSHTSQYLCASSDEEKNTGELFFGEGSRLTVL.

The chain links TRBV19 to TRBJ1-1; D may be TRBD1 (5 bases). The CDR3 spans 14 residues. Germline values: CDR1 LNHDA, CDR2 SQIVND (reference sequence). The germline V and J ends were trimmed by 1 base and 4 bases, with 10 bases remaining between them. The CDR3 here is CASSIGGVSTEAFF. The CDR3 DNA reads as TGTGCCAGTAGTATAGGGGGGGTGAGCACTGAAGCTTTCTTT.

This rearrangement joins TRBV19 to TRBJ2-7; D perhaps matches TRBD1 (5 bases). Trimming removed 3 bases from V and 2 bases from J, with 11 bases in between. CDR3 length: 14 amino acids. Germline lookup yields CDR1 LNHDA and CDR2 SQIVND (reference sequence). CDR3 amino acids: CASSIRQSPYEQYF. Written as DNA, the CDR3 is TGTGCCAGTAGTATCCGACAGTCTCCCTACGAGCAGTACTTC.

This chain links TRBV11-3 with TRBJ2-1; 7 nucleotides line up with TRBD2. Germline-derived CDR1 and CDR2 are SGHNT and YENEEA. Losses at the gene ends were 5 bases for V and 4 bases for J; bases not matched to a gene: 8. The CDR3 runs 15 residues. CDR3 sequence reads: CASSRIAGGYNEQFF. The CDR3 bases are TGTGCCAGCAGCCGCATAGCGGGTGGGTACAATGAGCAGTTCTTC.

Remarks on this clone: Sequence at one end of the junction differs from germline and may be a read error. The rearrangement uses TRBV4-3 and TRBJ2-7; 11 bases align to TRBD2. In germline, CDR1 is LGHNA, CDR2 YSLEER. The CDR3 sequence is 16 residues long. CDR3 region: CASSQDLTSGGYGQYF. The CDR3 DNA is TGCGCCAGCAGCCAAGATTTAACTAGCGGGGGCTACGGGCAGTACTTC.

V and J are TRBV11-2 and TRBJ2-3; 8 nucleotides align to TRBD2. This CDR3 spans 18 amino acids. V gave up 1 base and J gave up 2 bases; unmatched junction bases: 11. Germline CDR1 and CDR2: SGHAT and FQNNGV. CDR3 amino acids: CASSLAGRAGGFTDTQYF. The CDR3 DNA follows: TGTGCCAGCAGCTTAGCGGGGCGTGCGGGGGGTTTCACAGATACGCAGTATTTT.

The rearrangement uses TRBV4-2 and TRBJ1-2; 10 bases fit TRBD1. In germline, CDR1 is LGHNA, CDR2 YNFKEQ. This CDR3 is 12 amino acids long. Germline trimming cut 5 bases from V and 8 bases from J; bases unmatched to any gene: 2. CDR3 bases: TGTGCCAGCAGCGGGGACAGGGGAGGCTACACCTTC. This gives the protein CASSGDRGGYTF.

The chain uses TRBV7-2 and TRBJ1-6; D perhaps matches TRBD1 (6 bases). The CDR3 totals 15 residues. From germline, CDR1 is SGHTA and CDR2 FQGNSA. Trimming shortened V by 1 base and J by 7 bases, and 11 bases separated the two germline ends. This CDR3 is CASSLDPGANSPLHF. The CDR3 DNA is TGTGCCAGCAGCTTAGACCCAGGGGCGAATTCACCCCTCCACTTT. Using reference TRBV7-2 and TRBJ1-6 for the parts outside the CDR3, the full variable domain is GAGVSQSPSNKVTEKGKDVELRCDPISGHTALYWYRQSLGQGLEFLIYFQGNSAPDKSGLPSDRFSAERTGGSVSTLTIQRTQQEDSAVYLCASSLDPGANSPLHFGNGTRLTVT.

V usage is TRBV12-3 or TRBV12-4 and J usage is TRBJ1-1; D remains ambiguous. V gave up 5 bases and J gave up 4 bases, with 5 bases separating them. The CDR3 covers 11 residues. The CDR3: CASSDFTEAFF. CDR3 in DNA: TGTGCCAGCAGTGACTTCACTGAAGCTTTCTTT.

The chain joins TRBV3-1 (or the pseudogene TRBV3-2) to TRBJ1-6; TRBD1 aligns across 7 bases. Germline lookup yields CDR1 LGHDT and CDR2 YNNKEL (reference sequence). J was trimmed by 2 bases and V by 0 bases; bases with no gene match: 10. The CDR3 is 19 amino acids. CDR3 sequence (DNA): TGTGCCAGCAGCCAAGAAAGTGTTGGGGGGACAGCCTATAATTCACCCCTCCACTTT. Amino acids: CASSQESVGGTAYNSPLHF.

The chain links TRBV12-3 or TRBV12-4 to TRBJ1-4; D possibly corresponds to TRBD1 (6 bases). The V end was cut by 5 bases, the J end by 10 bases, with 14 bases between. The CDR3 is 13 amino acids. The CDR3: CASSALQGGKLFF. CDR3 nucleotides: TGTGCCAGCAGTGCACTACAGGGTGGAAAACTGTTTTTT.

The CDR3 sequence: CASSTDRGSNQPQHF. The CDR3, as DNA: TGTGCCAGCAGCACCGACAGGGGGAGCAATCAGCCCCAGCATTTT. This chain uses TRBV7-9 with TRBJ1-5; 9 nucleotides align to TRBD1. V was clipped by 5 bases and J by 1 base; unmatched bases: 3. The V gene's germline CDR1 is SEHNR and CDR2 FQNEAQ (reference sequence). The CDR3 consists of 15 residues.

This chain links TRBV14 with TRBJ2-7; 7 bases are shared with TRBD2. Unmatched junction bases numbered 5, after V lost 4 bases and J lost 2 bases. This CDR3 comprises 14 residues. Germline V gene data show CDR1 as SGHDN and CDR2 as FVKESK. This CDR3 is CASSRLGLAYEQYF. The CDR3 DNA sequence: TGTGCCAGCAGCCGCCTCGGACTAGCCTACGAGCAGTACTTC.

This clone showed up just once. The V gene is TRBV7-8, the J gene TRBJ1-1; D gene unclear. V was clipped by 1 base and J by 1 base, with 7 bases between them. The CDR3 runs to 14 residues. Per the germline V gene, CDR1 is SGHVS and CDR2 is FQNEAQ. The CDR3 here is CASSLGAENTEAFF. The CDR3 bases are TGTGCCAGCAGCTTAGGTGCAGAGAACACTGAAGCTTTCTTT.